This TCR beta chain was documented in a study of control samples from healthy donors and cancer patients. Trimming cost V 6 bases and J 5 bases; bases outside gene matches: 5. The CDR3 contains 14 residues. The V gene's germline CDR1 is SGHTA and CDR2 FQGNSA. The repertoire was sequenced with immunoSEQ multiplex PCR; TCRdb's copy has only in-frame clones and lacks some. The table records 55,000 to 80,000 clones, roughly nine tenths of them present only once. V and J are TRBV7-2 and TRBJ2-2, with 8 bases identical to TRBD2. This TCR was recovered from a man aged 55 to 69 with colorectal cancer. The sample comprised PBMCs. The DNA for the CDR3 is TGTGCCAGCAGTCGGGGGGGCCCGACCGGGGAGCTGTTTTTT. It is translated as CASSRGGPTGELFF.